These 24 T cell receptor beta chains came from one sample sequenced in a study of T and B cells in COVID-19 patients. BIOMED2 TRB-A/B primer pools were used in multiplex TRB PCR. TCRdb re-called the multiplex PCR reads with MiXCR, one entry per CDR3 protein. Here the sample spans 15,000 to 20,000 distinct CDR3 sequences, roughly 36% being singletons. Each TRB amplification used roughly 230-550 ng of genomic DNA from blood. The sample taken for sequencing was blood. These receptors came from a human donor with active COVID-19.

The sample holds a few counts of this clonotype. This chain connects TRBV6-5 to TRBJ1-1, with a weak D call TRBD1 (5 bases). Looked up from germline, CDR1 is MNHEY and CDR2 is SVGAGI. CDR3 length: 15 amino acids. V lost 6 bases, J lost 2 bases, and 16 bases lay in between. The chain's CDR3 is CASRPWGGSNTEAFF. Here the CDR3 DNA reads TGTGCCAGCAGGCCTTGGGGGGGATCCAACACTGAAGCTTTCTTT.

This clonotype was picked up a small number of times. J is TRBJ2-5 and V is TRBV27; 9 positions agree with TRBD2. Germline CDR1 is MNHEY and CDR2 is SMNVEV (reference sequence). Trimming cost V 0 bases and J 5 bases; bases outside gene matches: 7. The CDR3 totals 16 residues. CDR3 sequence: CASSLSSGGPRETQYF. CDR3 DNA sequence: TGTGCCAGCAGTTTATCCAGCGGGGGGCCCAGGGAGACCCAGTACTTC.

This clonotype was detected only a few times. The genes are TRBV5-6 and TRBJ1-1, with no clear D. Germline-derived CDR1 and CDR2 are SGHDT and YYEEEE. This CDR3 is 13 amino acids long. V lost 3 bases, J lost 1 base, and 7 bases lay in between. The CDR3 sequence: CASSSEKNTEAFF. CDR3 sequence (DNA): TGTGCCAGCAGCTCAGAAAAGAACACTGAAGCTTTCTTT.

The chain carries TRBV28 and TRBJ2-2; D gene uncertain. This CDR3 has 13 amino acids. From germline, CDR1 is MDHEN and CDR2 SYDVKM. V gave up 3 bases and J gave up 7 bases, with 9 bases separating them. The CDR3 here is CASSLPSSGELFF. CDR3 DNA sequence: TGTGCCAGCAGTTTGCCTAGTAGCGGGGAGCTGTTTTTT.

This chain's CDR3 is CASSLRQGGSGANVLTF. The CDR3 DNA reads TGTGCCAGCAGCTTAAGACAGGGAGGGTCTGGGGCCAACGTCCTGACTTTC. This chain joins TRBV7-2 and TRBJ2-6; D may match TRBD1 or TRBD2 (7 bases each). CDR1 and CDR2 (germline): SGHTA, FQGNSA. The V and J ends lost 2 bases and 1 base respectively, with 12 bases between them. The CDR3 runs to 17 residues.

The rearrangement uses TRBV6-2 or TRBV6-3 and TRBJ2-3; 10 bases fit TRBD2. The CDR3 totals 16 residues. The germline CDR1 and CDR2 sequences are MNHEY and SVGEGT. The ends lost 4 bases at V and 3 bases at J; junction bases unmatched: 7. DNA for the CDR3: TGTGCCAGCAGTTGGGTAACTAGCGGGGAGACAGATACGCAGTATTTT. Its protein is CASSWVTSGETDTQYF.

The CDR3 spells CASSPTGVNYGYTF. In DNA, the CDR3 is TGTGCCAGCAGCCCCACAGGGGTTAACTATGGCTACACCTTC. The chain combines TRBV5-4 with TRBJ1-2; 7 bases line up with TRBD1. V was clipped by 4 bases and J by 1 base; unmatched bases: 4. CDR3 length: 14 residues. Germline CDR1 is SGHNT and CDR2 is YYREEE (reference sequence).

This chain uses TRBV11-1 with TRBJ2-3; 9 bases align to TRBD2. The V gene's germline CDR1 is SGHAT and CDR2 FQDESV (reference sequence). This CDR3 is 17 amino acids long. Trimming took 5 bases from V and 2 from J; bases not matched to a gene: 11. This chain's CDR3 is CASSKAGGAYFTDTQYF. Here the CDR3 DNA reads TGTGCCAGCAGCAAGGCGGGGGGGGCGTACTTCACAGATACGCAGTATTTT.

This sequence joins TRBV18 and TRBJ1-6, with 7 bases that match TRBD1. CDR3 length: 15 amino acids. V was clipped by 4 bases and J by 7 bases; unmatched bases: 7. Germline V CDR1 and CDR2: KGHSH, LQKENI. CDR3 loop: CASSLWTGSNSPLHF. In DNA, the CDR3 is TGTGCCAGCTCACTTTGGACAGGTTCAAATTCACCCCTCCACTTT.

This sequence joins TRBV6-1 and TRBJ2-3; a weak D match, TRBD2 (6 bases). With 6 bases removed from V and 4 bases from J, the gap between germline ends came to 14 bases. The CDR3 runs to 14 residues. CDR1 is MNHNS and CDR2 is SASEGT in the germline V gene. This chain's CDR3 is CASRASGGSDTQYF. Here the CDR3 DNA reads TGTGCCAGCAGAGCCAGCGGAGGGTCAGATACGCAGTATTTT.

This clonotype has only a few counts. This chain links TRBV19 with TRBJ1-3; TRBD1 agrees at 9 bases. CDR3 length: 15 residues. Germline CDR1 reads LNHDA; CDR2 reads SQIVND (reference sequence). The junction had 5 bases not matched to a gene; V was cut back by 6 bases and J by 2 bases. CDR3 sequence reads: CASSETGGTGNTIYF. In DNA, the CDR3 is TGTGCCAGTAGCGAAACAGGGGGCACTGGAAACACCATATATTTT.

The J gene is TRBJ2-5, the V gene TRBV19; 10 positions agree with TRBD2. V was pared by 8 bases and J by 4 bases, with 19 bases of the junction left unmatched. The CDR3 has 18 amino acids. Per germline, CDR1 LNHDA and CDR2 SQIVND (reference sequence). The CDR3 sequence: CASGGEAGGSRARETQYF. The DNA of the CDR3 is TGTGCCAGTGGGGGGGAAGCGGGGGGGTCAAGAGCTCGAGAGACCCAGTACTTC.

This clonotype was seen ten or more times. The V gene is TRBV15, the J gene TRBJ2-2; TRBD1 matches at 7 bases. The CDR3 loop spans 16 amino acids. Trimming took 1 base from V and 3 from J; bases not matched to a gene: 5. Germline V gene sequence: CDR1 LNHNV, CDR2 YYDKDF (reference sequence). The CDR3 sequence is CATSRGLTGDTGELFF. CDR3 bases: TGTGCCACCAGCAGAGGTCTTACAGGGGACACCGGGGAGCTGTTTTTT.

The chain joins TRBV6-5 to TRBJ1-3; no clear D. Deletions cut 10 bases from V and 1 base from J, with 8 bases between. CDR1 is MNHEY and CDR2 is SVGAGI in the germline V gene. CDR3 size: 12 residues. CDR3 nucleotide sequence: TGTGCCAACCCGAGATCTGGAAACACCATATATTTT. It specifies CANPRSGNTIYF.

The CDR3 sequence: CASSFGEGNEQYF. In nucleotides, the CDR3 is TGTGCCAGCAGCTTTGGGGAAGGGAACGAGCAGTACTTC. The rearrangement joins TRBV5-6 to TRBJ2-7, with D uncertain. The germline V gene encodes CDR1 SGHDT and CDR2 YYEEEE. The CDR3 extends over 13 amino acids. The ends were cut back, 2 bases at V and 5 bases at J, with 11 bases in the middle.

This clonotype has only a few counts. V and J are TRBV19 and TRBJ2-2; the D gene could be TRBD1 or TRBD2 (6 bases each). V lost 7 bases and J 2 bases, leaving 14 bases between the germline ends. Germline values: CDR1 LNHDA, CDR2 SQIVND (reference sequence). CDR3 length: 15 residues. The CDR3 coding sequence is TGTGCCAGTATTTTCAAGGGGGGAAACACCGGGGAGCTGTTTTTT. Encoded protein: CASIFKGGNTGELFF.

The chain is built from TRBV27 and TRBJ1-2, with TRBD1 identical over 8 bases. J lost 4 bases, V lost 6 bases, and 7 bases had no gene match. Germline V gives CDR1 MNHEY, CDR2 SMNVEV (reference sequence). This CDR3 is built from 14 residues. The CDR3 nucleotides read TGTGCCAGCAGCCCAGGGGGCGCGAGCTATGGCTACACCTTC. Translation: CASSPGGASYGYTF.

Only a few counts were recorded for this clonotype. The rearrangement uses TRBV5-6 and TRBJ2-3; weak D call: TRBD2 (5 bases). The ends were cut back, 1 base at V and 6 bases at J, with 12 bases in the middle. Germline loops: CDR1 SGHDT, CDR2 YYEEEE. The CDR3 consists of 14 residues. Here the CDR3 reads CASSLPPGGDTQYF. CDR3 in DNA: TGTGCCAGCAGCTTGCCCCCCGGAGGTGATACGCAGTATTTT.

The chain is built from TRBV7-2 and TRBJ2-3; D not certain. The V end was cut by 4 bases, the J end by 3 bases, with 11 bases between. Looked up from germline, CDR1 is SGHTA and CDR2 is FQGNSA. CDR3 size: 14 residues. CDR3 in DNA: TGTGCCAGCAGCTCACACCTCGCAACAGATACGCAGTATTTT. This codes for CASSSHLATDTQYF.

The chain couples TRBV6-5 to TRBJ2-2; the match to TRBD2 covers 16 bases. V dropped 5 bases and J dropped 9; count of bases not matched to a gene: 9. Germline V gene lookup returns CDR1 MNHEY and CDR2 SVGAGI. This CDR3 comprises 17 residues. In DNA, the CDR3 is TGTGCCAGCAGTGACTGGGGGACTAGCGGGGGGGCTCGGGAGCTGTTTTTT. Translating it yields CASSDWGTSGGARELFF.

On this clonotype: A much larger clone sits a single nucleotide away, making a read error possible. The chain links TRBV29-1 to TRBJ2-1; TRBD2 agrees at 13 bases. CDR3 length: 13 amino acids. CDR1 and CDR2 from the germline V gene are SQVTM and ANQGSEA. Trimming cost V 6 bases and J 10 bases; bases outside gene matches: 6. The DNA of the CDR3 is TGCAGCGTGGGGACTAGCGGGGTCTACGAGCAGTTCTTC. Translating it yields CSVGTSGVYEQFF.

The table lists this clonotype with a few counts. This sequence joins TRBV24-1 and TRBJ2-1; the match to TRBD2 covers 7 bases. CDR3 length equals 15 residues. From germline, CDR1 is KGHDR and CDR2 SFDVKD. The V segment lost 7 bases and the J segment 10 bases; nucleotides outside the gene matches: 15. This CDR3 reads CATRASGQAVFEQFF. The DNA of the CDR3 is TGTGCCACCAGGGCTAGCGGCCAGGCCGTTTTCGAGCAGTTCTTC.

The chain joins TRBV6-5 to TRBJ1-2; D is unclear. The germline V gene encodes CDR1 MNHEY and CDR2 SVGAGI. The ends were cut back, 0 bases at V and 3 bases at J, with 11 bases in the middle. The length of the CDR3 is 15 residues. For the CDR3, the DNA is TGTGCCAGCAGTTACTCGCCAGATTTATACTATGGCTACACCTTC. Translating gives CASSYSPDLYYGYTF.

This chain joins TRBV12-3 or TRBV12-4 and TRBJ2-7, with 10 bases aligning to TRBD1. The CDR3 extends over 16 amino acids. With 5 bases clipped from V and 2 bases from J, the junction kept 9 bases outside the gene matches. CDR3 in amino acids: CASSPRDRGRTYEQYV. The CDR3 nucleotides are TGTGCCAGCAGTCCCCGGGACAGGGGACGAACCTACGAGCAGTACGTC.